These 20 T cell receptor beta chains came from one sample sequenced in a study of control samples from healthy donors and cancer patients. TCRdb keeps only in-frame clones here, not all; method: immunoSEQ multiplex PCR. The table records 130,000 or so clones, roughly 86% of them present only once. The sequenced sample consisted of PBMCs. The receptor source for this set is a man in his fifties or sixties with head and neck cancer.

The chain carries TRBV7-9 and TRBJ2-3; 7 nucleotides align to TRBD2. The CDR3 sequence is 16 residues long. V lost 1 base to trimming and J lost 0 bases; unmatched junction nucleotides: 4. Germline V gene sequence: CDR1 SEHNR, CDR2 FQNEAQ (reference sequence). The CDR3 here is CASSLGLALSTDTQYF. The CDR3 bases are TGTGCCAGCAGCTTAGGACTAGCACTTAGCACAGATACGCAGTATTTT.

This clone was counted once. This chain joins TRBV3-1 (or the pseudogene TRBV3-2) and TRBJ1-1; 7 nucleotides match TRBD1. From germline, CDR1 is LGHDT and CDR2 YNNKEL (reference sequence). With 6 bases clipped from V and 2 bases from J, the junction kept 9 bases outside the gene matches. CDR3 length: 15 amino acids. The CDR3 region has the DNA TGTGCCAGCAGTCCACCGACAGGGAGCAACACTGAAGCTTTCTTT. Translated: CASSPPTGSNTEAFF.

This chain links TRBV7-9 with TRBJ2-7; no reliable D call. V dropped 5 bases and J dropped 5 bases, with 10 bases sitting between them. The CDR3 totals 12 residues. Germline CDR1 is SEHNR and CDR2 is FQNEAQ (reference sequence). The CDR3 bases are TGTGCCAGCAGCCTCGAAGGCGACGAGCAGTACTTC. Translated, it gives CASSLEGDEQYF.

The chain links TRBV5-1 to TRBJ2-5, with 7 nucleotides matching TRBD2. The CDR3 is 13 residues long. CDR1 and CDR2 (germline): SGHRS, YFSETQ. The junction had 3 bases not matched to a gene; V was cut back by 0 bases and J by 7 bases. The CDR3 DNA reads TGCGCCAGCAGCTTGGGGCCTAGCGGGACCCAGTACTTC. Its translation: CASSLGPSGTQYF. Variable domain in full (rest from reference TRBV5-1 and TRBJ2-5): KAGVTQTPRYLIKTRGQQVTLSCSPISGHRSVSWYQQTPGQGLQFLFEYFSETQRNKGNFPGRFSGRQFSNSRSEMNVSTLELGDSALYLCASSLGPSGTQYFGPGTRLLVL.

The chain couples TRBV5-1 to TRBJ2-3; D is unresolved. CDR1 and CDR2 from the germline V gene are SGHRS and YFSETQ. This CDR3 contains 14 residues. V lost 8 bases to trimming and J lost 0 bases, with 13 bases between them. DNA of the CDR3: TGCGCCAGTTGCTCGGAGCCGAGCACAGATACGCAGTATTTT. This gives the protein CASCSEPSTDTQYF.

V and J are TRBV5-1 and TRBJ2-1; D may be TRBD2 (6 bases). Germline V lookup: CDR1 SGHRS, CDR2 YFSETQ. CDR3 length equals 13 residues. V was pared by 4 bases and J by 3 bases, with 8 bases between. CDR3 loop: CASSPDYYNEQFF. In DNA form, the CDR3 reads TGCGCCAGCAGCCCGGACTACTACAATGAGCAGTTCTTC.

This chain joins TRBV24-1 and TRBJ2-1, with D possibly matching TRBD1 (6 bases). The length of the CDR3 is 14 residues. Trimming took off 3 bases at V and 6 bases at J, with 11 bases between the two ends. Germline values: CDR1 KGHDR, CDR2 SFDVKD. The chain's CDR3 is CATSDRTAINEQFF. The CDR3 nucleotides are TGTGCCACCAGTGATCGGACAGCAATCAATGAGCAGTTCTTC.

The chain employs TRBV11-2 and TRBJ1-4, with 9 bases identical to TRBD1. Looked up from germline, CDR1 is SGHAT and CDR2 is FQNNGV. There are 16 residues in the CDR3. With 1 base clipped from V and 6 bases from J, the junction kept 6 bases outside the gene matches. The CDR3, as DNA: TGTGCCAGCAGCTTAGGTCCGGGACAGGGTGATGAAAAACTGTTTTTT. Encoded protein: CASSLGPGQGDEKLFF.

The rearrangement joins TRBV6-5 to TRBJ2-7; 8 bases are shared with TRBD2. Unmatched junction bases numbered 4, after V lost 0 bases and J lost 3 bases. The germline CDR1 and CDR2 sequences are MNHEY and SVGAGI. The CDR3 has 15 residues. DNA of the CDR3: TGTGCCAGCAGTTACTCCGGCGGGGGGATCTACGAGCAGTACTTC. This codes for CASSYSGGGIYEQYF.

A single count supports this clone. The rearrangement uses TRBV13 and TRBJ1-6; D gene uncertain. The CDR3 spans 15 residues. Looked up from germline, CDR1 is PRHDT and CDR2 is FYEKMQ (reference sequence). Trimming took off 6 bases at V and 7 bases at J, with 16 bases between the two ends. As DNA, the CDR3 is TGTGCCAGCAGTCACCGTCGTCCCAGCAATTCACCCCTCCACTTT. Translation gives CASSHRRPSNSPLHF.

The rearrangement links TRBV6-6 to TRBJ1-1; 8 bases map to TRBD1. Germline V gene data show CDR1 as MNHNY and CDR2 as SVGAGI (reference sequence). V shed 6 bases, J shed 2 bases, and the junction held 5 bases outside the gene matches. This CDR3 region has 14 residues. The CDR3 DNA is TGTGCCAGCAGGGGGACAGGACTAAACACTGAAGCTTTCTTT. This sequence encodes CASRGTGLNTEAFF.

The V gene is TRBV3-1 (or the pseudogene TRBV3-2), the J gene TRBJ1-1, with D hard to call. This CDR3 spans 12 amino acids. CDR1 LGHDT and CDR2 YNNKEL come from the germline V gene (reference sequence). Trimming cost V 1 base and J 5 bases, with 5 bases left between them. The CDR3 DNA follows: TGTGCCAGCAGCCAAGCGGGGACTGAAGCTTTCTTT. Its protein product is CASSQAGTEAFF.

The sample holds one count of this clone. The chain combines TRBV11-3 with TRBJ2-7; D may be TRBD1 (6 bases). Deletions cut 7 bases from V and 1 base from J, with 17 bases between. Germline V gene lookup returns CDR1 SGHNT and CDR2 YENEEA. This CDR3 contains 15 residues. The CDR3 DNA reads TGTGCCAGCACCGTAGGGGGACAACGTTCCTACGAGCAGTACTTC. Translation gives CASTVGGQRSYEQYF.

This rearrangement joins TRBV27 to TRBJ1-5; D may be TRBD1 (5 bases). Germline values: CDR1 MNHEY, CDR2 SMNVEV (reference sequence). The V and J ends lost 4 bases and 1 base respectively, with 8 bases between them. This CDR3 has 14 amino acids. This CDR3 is CASSWGSSNQPQHF. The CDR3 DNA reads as TGTGCCAGCAGTTGGGGGTCGAGCAATCAGCCCCAGCATTTT.

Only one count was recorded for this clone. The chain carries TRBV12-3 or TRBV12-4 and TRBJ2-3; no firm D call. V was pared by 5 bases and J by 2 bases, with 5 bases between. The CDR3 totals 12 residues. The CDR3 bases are TGTGCCAGCAGTCCCGTCACAGATACGCAGTATTTT. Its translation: CASSPVTDTQYF.

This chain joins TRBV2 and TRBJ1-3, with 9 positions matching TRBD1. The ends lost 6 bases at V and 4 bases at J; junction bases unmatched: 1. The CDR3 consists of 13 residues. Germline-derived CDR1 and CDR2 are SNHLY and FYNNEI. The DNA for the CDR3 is TGTGCCAGCAGGGGACAGGGCGGAAACACCATATATTTT. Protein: CASRGQGGNTIYF.

CDR3 amino acids: CASSLGEDAINYGYTF. The CDR3 coding sequence is TGCGCCAGCAGCTTGGGGGAAGACGCGATTAACTATGGCTACACCTTC. The chain carries TRBV5-1 and TRBJ1-2; D is ambiguous. CDR3 length equals 16 residues. Germline values: CDR1 SGHRS, CDR2 YFSETQ. Trimming took off 0 bases at V and 1 base at J, with 13 bases between the two ends.

In DNA form, the CDR3 reads TGTGCCAGCAGTTCAGACTCCTACGAGCAGTACTTC. It specifies CASSSDSYEQYF. V gene TRBV12-3 or TRBV12-4 combines with J gene TRBJ2-7; D gene unclear. CDR3 length: 12 residues. Trimming pared 4 bases from V and 0 bases from J, leaving 4 bases between.

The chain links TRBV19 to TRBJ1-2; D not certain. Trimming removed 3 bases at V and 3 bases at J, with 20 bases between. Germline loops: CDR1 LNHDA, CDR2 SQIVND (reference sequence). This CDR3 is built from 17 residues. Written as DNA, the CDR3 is TGTGCCAGTAGTATGTCCCCGCACTCGGGTAAGGACTATGGCTACACCTTC. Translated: CASSMSPHSGKDYGYTF.

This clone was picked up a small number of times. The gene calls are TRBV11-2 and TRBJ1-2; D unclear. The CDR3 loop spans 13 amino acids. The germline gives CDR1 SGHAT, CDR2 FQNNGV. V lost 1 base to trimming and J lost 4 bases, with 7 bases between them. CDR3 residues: CASSLGEVYGYTF. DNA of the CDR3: TGTGCCAGCAGCTTAGGTGAAGTCTATGGCTACACCTTC.